Shown below are 21 T cell receptor beta chains from a single sample sequenced in a study of response to subunit inactivated influenza vaccine. Each CDR3 protein gets one entry after TCRdb re-called the RT-PCR reads with MiXCR. The sample has roughly 520,000 distinct CDR3 sequences, about 25% seen once. The specimen was CD4+ T cells sorted from PBMCs, collected roughly 5 days after vaccination. These receptors came from a man aged 45-65 years who received an inactivated influenza vaccine.

The sample holds a few counts of this clonotype. V usage is TRBV5-5 and J usage is TRBJ1-2; D not resolved. CDR3 length: 15 residues. V was trimmed by 3 bases and J by 1 base, leaving 13 bases between them. Germline assignment: CDR1 SGHKS and CDR2 YYEKEE (reference sequence). CDR3 bases: TGTGCCAGCAGCTCACCCGGGGAGGGTAACTATGGCTACACCTTC. This sequence encodes CASSSPGEGNYGYTF.

The chain joins TRBV2 to TRBJ2-7, with a tentative D call TRBD2 (6 bases). Trimming removed 5 bases at V and 6 bases at J, with 17 bases between. The germline V gene encodes CDR1 SNHLY and CDR2 FYNNEI. This CDR3 region has 14 residues. CDR3 protein: CASSRLVSSPEQYF. The CDR3 nucleotides read TGTGCCAGCAGTCGACTAGTCAGTTCACCCGAGCAGTACTTC.

The chain is built from TRBV15 and TRBJ1-1; 7 positions agree with TRBD1. The CDR3 length is 15 residues. V shed 0 bases and J 4 bases; nucleotides not matched to a gene: 5. Germline-derived CDR1 and CDR2 are LNHNV and YYDKDF (reference sequence). CDR3 sequence: CATSRDLGTATEAFF. The CDR3 coding sequence is TGTGCCACCAGCAGAGATCTGGGGACAGCCACTGAAGCTTTCTTT.

The chain carries TRBV11-1 and TRBJ1-2; D is perhaps TRBD1 (5 bases). The V end lost 4 bases, the J end lost 5 bases, and 26 bases lay between the germline ends. The CDR3 spans 18 residues. CDR1 and CDR2 from the germline V gene are SGHAT and FQDESV (reference sequence). The CDR3 nucleotides are TGTGCCAGCAGCTCACGAATTAGAGAGGGCTCGGACATTTATGGCTACACCTTC. It is translated as CASSSRIREGSDIYGYTF.

The chain couples TRBV6-2 or TRBV6-3 to TRBJ2-2; 7 nucleotides match TRBD2. CDR1 and CDR2 (germline): MNHEY, SVGEGT. V was pared by 5 bases and J by 4 bases, with 4 bases of the junction left unmatched. The CDR3 spans 14 residues. The CDR3 sequence is CASSRLASTGELFF. DNA for the CDR3: TGTGCCAGCAGTAGACTAGCCAGCACCGGGGAGCTGTTTTTT.

CDR3 in DNA: TGCGCCAGCAGCTTGGGGGGGGATTGGGACGAGCAGTACTTC. Its protein product is CASSLGGDWDEQYF. V is TRBV5-1 and J is TRBJ2-7; weak D call: TRBD2 (6 bases). Germline CDR1 is SGHRS and CDR2 is YFSETQ. V was clipped by 0 bases and J by 5 bases, with 12 bases between them. The CDR3 has 14 residues.

This clonotype has a single count. One end of the junction varies from germline; a read error may be responsible. The chain joins TRBV12-3 or TRBV12-4 to TRBJ2-1; TRBD2 agrees at 8 bases. The CDR3 totals 15 residues. This CDR3 reads CAGSLGLGPYNEQFF. In nucleotides, the CDR3 is TGTGCCGGCAGTTTGGGACTAGGCCCCTATAATGAGCAGTTCTTC.

This clonotype was found a few times. This chain uses TRBV25-1 with TRBJ2-3; D may be TRBD2 (5 bases). The CDR3 has 11 amino acids. Germline CDR1 is MGHDK and CDR2 is SYGVNS. Trimming shortened V by 4 bases and J by 7 bases, and 6 bases separated the two germline ends. In nucleotides, the CDR3 is TGTGCCAGCAGTGGACTAAATACGCAGTATTTT. As protein: CASSGLNTQYF.

There are a few counts of this clonotype. For the CDR3, the DNA is TGCAGTGCAAGCCCTGTTCTTCCTAGCTACTCCTACAATGAGCAGTTCTTC. Translation gives CSASPVLPSYSYNEQFF. This rearrangement joins TRBV20-1 to TRBJ2-1; D perhaps matches TRBD2 (5 bases). V lost 6 bases and J lost 0, with 21 bases in between. The CDR3 runs to 17 residues. Germline V CDR1 and CDR2: DFQATT, SNEGSKA (reference sequence).

A few counts support this clonotype. The rearrangement joins TRBV20-1 to TRBJ2-7, with TRBD2 matching 12 bases. CDR3 size: 14 residues. CDR1 is DFQATT, CDR2 SNEGSKA, per germline (reference sequence). With V trimmed by 1 base and J by 3 bases, 1 base remained unmatched. The CDR3 DNA is TGCAGTGCTAGAGCGACTAGCGGGGGCTACGAGCAGTACTTC. Residues: CSARATSGGYEQYF.

The chain links TRBV20-1 to TRBJ2-5; D ambiguous. The CDR3 runs to 14 residues. Trimming shortened V by 1 base and J by 4 bases, and 13 bases separated the two germline ends. Germline-derived CDR1 and CDR2 are DFQATT and SNEGSKA (reference sequence). CDR3 nucleotides: TGCAGTGCTAGAGGAGCCGGCATGCGAGAGACCCAGTACTTC. Translated: CSARGAGMRETQYF.

The chain recombines TRBV18 with TRBJ1-2; a weak D match, TRBD1 (6 bases). CDR1 is KGHSH, CDR2 LQKENI, per germline. The CDR3 has 16 residues. V was shortened by 3 bases and J by 0 bases, with 14 bases between the two germline ends. The CDR3 DNA reads as TGTGCCAGCTCACCCACCGGACAGCGAGCTAACTATGGCTACACCTTC. Encoded protein: CASSPTGQRANYGYTF.

The rearrangement joins TRBV7-9 to TRBJ2-1; TRBD1 matches at 8 bases. Trimming cost V 2 bases and J 7 bases; bases outside gene matches: 4. Germline V CDR1 and CDR2: SEHNR, FQNEAQ (reference sequence). This CDR3 is built from 14 residues. This chain's CDR3 is CASSLTQGANEQFF. In DNA, the CDR3 is TGTGCCAGCAGCTTAACGCAGGGGGCAAATGAGCAGTTCTTC.

The rearrangement uses TRBV27 and TRBJ2-7; a possible D gene is TRBD2 (6 bases). The CDR3 extends over 15 amino acids. Trimming took off 5 bases at V and 3 bases at J, with 17 bases between the two ends. Germline-derived CDR1 and CDR2 are MNHEY and SMNVEV (reference sequence). CDR3 loop: CASSPREAGGYEQYF. The CDR3 nucleotides are TGTGCCAGCAGTCCCCGCGAGGCCGGGGGCTACGAGCAGTACTTC.

The chain is built from TRBV6-4 and TRBJ2-1; 11 bases line up with TRBD2. CDR3 size: 15 residues. V lost 6 bases, J lost 6 bases, and 7 bases stayed unmatched. Germline V CDR1 and CDR2: MRHNA, SNTAGT. The CDR3 reads CASSQLAGGFNEQFF. The CDR3 nucleotides are TGTGCCAGCAGCCAGTTAGCGGGAGGGTTCAATGAGCAGTTCTTC.

This chain joins TRBV10-3 and TRBJ2-5; tentative D call: TRBD2 (6 bases). V gave up 10 bases and J gave up 4 bases, with 13 bases separating them. CDR1 is ENHRY, CDR2 SYGVKD, per germline. This CDR3 has 12 residues. This chain's CDR3 is CATTKEGETQYF. CDR3 DNA: TGTGCCACCACGAAGGAGGGAGAGACCCAGTACTTC.

The rearrangement uses TRBV12-3 or TRBV12-4 and TRBJ2-7, with 12 bases aligning to TRBD2. V gave up 6 bases and J gave up 8 bases; unmatched junction bases: 8. The CDR3 length is 14 residues. This CDR3 is CASRPTSGSFKQYF. The CDR3 DNA follows: TGTGCCAGCAGACCGACTAGCGGGAGTTTCAAGCAGTACTTC.

This clonotype has only a few counts. The chain uses TRBV10-2 and TRBJ2-3; D gene unclear. The CDR3 spans 14 residues. Germline CDR1 reads WSHSY; CDR2 reads SAAADI. V lost 10 bases and J lost 2, with 16 bases in between. This CDR3 reads CATRAGLNTDTQYF. The CDR3 DNA follows: TGCGCCACCCGTGCCGGGCTAAACACAGATACGCAGTATTTT.

The chain recombines TRBV10-3 with TRBJ2-7; 7 positions agree with TRBD2. The CDR3 is 13 amino acids. Germline V CDR1 and CDR2: ENHRY, SYGVKD. After removal of 6 bases from V and 1 base from J, the junction contained 3 bases not matched to a gene. The CDR3 DNA reads as TGTGCCATCAGGGGGGGGTTTTCCTACGAGCAGTACTTC. The encoded protein is CAIRGGFSYEQYF.

This clonotype has just a few counts. The chain couples TRBV30 to TRBJ2-1, with D unclear. V dropped 0 bases and J dropped 6 bases, with 9 bases sitting between them. The CDR3 covers 13 residues. Germline CDR1 reads GTSNPN; CDR2 reads SVGIG (reference sequence). CDR3 in DNA: TGTGCCTGGAGTGTAAAAAGTGCCAATGAGCAGTTCTTC. Translated, it gives CAWSVKSANEQFF.

This clonotype was found a few times. The chain is built from TRBV10-3 and TRBJ1-1; TRBD1 matches at 7 bases. The CDR3 has 13 residues. The V gene end was trimmed by 7 bases and the J gene end by 0 bases; junction bases not matched to a gene: 2. Germline CDR1 and CDR2: ENHRY and SYGVKD. The CDR3 sequence is CAIKTGMNTEAFF. In nucleotides, the CDR3 is TGTGCCATCAAGACAGGGATGAACACTGAAGCTTTCTTT.